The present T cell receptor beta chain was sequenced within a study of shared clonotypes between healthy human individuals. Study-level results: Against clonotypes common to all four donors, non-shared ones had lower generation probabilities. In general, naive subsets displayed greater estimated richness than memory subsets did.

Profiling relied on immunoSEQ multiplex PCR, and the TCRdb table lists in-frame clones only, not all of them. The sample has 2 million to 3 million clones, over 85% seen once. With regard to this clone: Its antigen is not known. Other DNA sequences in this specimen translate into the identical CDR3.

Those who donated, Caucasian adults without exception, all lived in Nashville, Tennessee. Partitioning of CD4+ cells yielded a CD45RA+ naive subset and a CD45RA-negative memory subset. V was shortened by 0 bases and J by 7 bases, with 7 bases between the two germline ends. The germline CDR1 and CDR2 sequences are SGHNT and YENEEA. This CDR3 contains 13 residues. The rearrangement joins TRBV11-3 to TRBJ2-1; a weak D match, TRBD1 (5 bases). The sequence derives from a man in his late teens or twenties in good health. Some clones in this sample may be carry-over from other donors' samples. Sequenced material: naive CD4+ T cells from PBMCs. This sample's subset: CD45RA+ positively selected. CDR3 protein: CASSLDRENEQFF. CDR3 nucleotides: TGTGCCAGCAGCTTAGACAGGGAAAATGAGCAGTTCTTC.